A selection of T cell receptor beta chains follows, all from one sample in a study of shared T cell receptors in the human thymus. Produced via immunoSEQ multiplex PCR; TCRdb's table is partial and in-frame only. Of 55,000 to 75,000 clones in the sample, 90% to 95% were seen once. Sample: thymocytes. These TCRs come from a human donor. Both conserved end residues are part of each CDR3. The D gene is left open where the match is weak.

TRBJ1-3 | TRBV29-1 | . | CSVEVLSSGNTIYF | TGCAGCGTTGAAGTTCTCAGCTCTGGAAACACCATATATTTT
TRBJ2-2 | TRBV11-1 | . | CASSFDSKNGELFF | TGTGCCAGCAGCTTCGACAGCAAAAACGGGGAGCTGTTTTTT
TRBJ1-5 | TRBV9 | . | CASGSNQPQHF | TGTGCCAGCGGGAGCAATCAGCCCCAGCATTTT
TRBJ2-3 | TRBV6-1 | . | CASTRGGRDTQYF | TGTGCCAGCACAAGAGGGGGGAGGGATACGCAGTATTTT
TRBJ2-3 | TRBV10-3 | TRBD2 | CAISEETSGTSTDTQYF | TGTGCCATCAGTGAGGAAACTAGCGGAACAAGCACAGATACGCAGTATTTT
TRBJ2-7 | TRBV21-1 | . | CARSTRGRIPSSYEQYF | TGTGCCAGGAGCACTCGCGGGCGTATACCCAGCTCCTACGAGCAGTACTTC
TRBJ2-5 | TRBV4-1 | . | CASSQVRQAQETQYF | TGCGCCAGCAGCCAAGTCCGACAGGCTCAAGAGACCCAGTACTTC
TRBJ2-1 | TRBV4-2 | . | CASSQAGMNEQFF | TGTGCCAGCAGCCAAGCGGGGATGAATGAGCAGTTCTTC
TRBJ1-1 | TRBV7-2 | TRBD1 | CASSEHRGNDDTEAFF | TGTGCCAGCAGCGAACACAGGGGGAACGATGACACTGAAGCTTTCTTT
TRBJ2-1 | TRBV4-3 | TRBD1 | CASSRVYGQGGVKFF | TGCGCCAGCAGCCGAGTATATGGACAGGGAGGCGTTAAGTTCTTC
TRBJ2-4 | TRBV4-2 | . | CASSQERRLEAKNIQYF | TGTGCCAGCAGCCAAGAGCGGAGACTTGAAGCCAAAAACATTCAGTACTTC
TRBJ2-3 | TRBV7-2 | TRBD2 | CASSLEPRGGTADTQYF | TGTGCCAGCAGCTTAGAACCGCGGGGGGGCACAGCAGATACGCAGTATTTT
TRBJ2-7 | TRBV6-5 | . | CASSPLGDLDYEQYF | TGTGCCAGCAGCCCCCTCGGGGATCTAGACTACGAGCAGTACTTC
TRBJ1-3 | TRBV28 | TRBD1 | CASLRDRGAGNTIYF | TGTGCCAGCCTCCGGGACAGGGGTGCGGGAAACACCATATATTTT
TRBJ1-1 | TRBV4-1 | . | CASSQASTDGFGTEAFF | TGCGCCAGCAGCCAAGCTTCCACGGATGGGTTCGGCACTGAAGCTTTCTTT
TRBJ1-1 | TRBV7-4 | TRBD1 | CASSLGGDRGQKAEAFF | TGTGCCAGCAGCTTAGGTGGGGACAGGGGGCAGAAGGCTGAAGCTTTCTTT
TRBJ2-1 | TRBV11-2 | TRBD2 | CASSYPSGNYNEQFF | TGTGCCAGCAGTTATCCTAGCGGAAACTACAATGAGCAGTTCTTC
TRBJ2-4 | TRBV14 | TRBD2 | CASSQGGGRAKNIQYF | TGTGCCAGCAGCCAAGGCGGGGGAAGAGCCAAAAACATTCAGTACTTC
TRBJ1-1 | TRBV6-5 | TRBD1 | CASSPNRGSEAFF | TGTGCCAGCAGTCCGAACAGGGGAAGTGAAGCTTTCTTT
TRBJ2-5 | TRBV25-1 | . | CASSARQAQETQYF | TGTGCCAGCAGCGCTCGACAGGCCCAAGAGACCCAGTACTTC
TRBJ2-3 | TRBV10-2 | . | CASSEPHRGALDTQYF | TGCGCCAGCAGTGAGCCCCATCGGGGGGCGTTAGATACGCAGTATTTT